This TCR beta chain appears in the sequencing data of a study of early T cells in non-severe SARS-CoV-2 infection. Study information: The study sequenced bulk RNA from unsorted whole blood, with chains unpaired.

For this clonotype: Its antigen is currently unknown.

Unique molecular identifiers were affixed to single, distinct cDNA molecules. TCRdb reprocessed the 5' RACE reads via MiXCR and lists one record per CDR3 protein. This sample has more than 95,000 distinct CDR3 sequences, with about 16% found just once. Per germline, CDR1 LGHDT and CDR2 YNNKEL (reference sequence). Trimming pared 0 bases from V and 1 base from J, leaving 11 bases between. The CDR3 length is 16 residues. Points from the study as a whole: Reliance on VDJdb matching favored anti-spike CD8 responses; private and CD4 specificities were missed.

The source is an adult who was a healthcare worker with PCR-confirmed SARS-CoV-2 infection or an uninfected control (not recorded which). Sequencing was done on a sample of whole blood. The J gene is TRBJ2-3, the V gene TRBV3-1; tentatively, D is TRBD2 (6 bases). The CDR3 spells CASSQDRIAGTDTQYF. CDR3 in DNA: TGTGCCAGCAGCCAAGATCGGATAGCGGGCACAGATACGCAGTATTTT.